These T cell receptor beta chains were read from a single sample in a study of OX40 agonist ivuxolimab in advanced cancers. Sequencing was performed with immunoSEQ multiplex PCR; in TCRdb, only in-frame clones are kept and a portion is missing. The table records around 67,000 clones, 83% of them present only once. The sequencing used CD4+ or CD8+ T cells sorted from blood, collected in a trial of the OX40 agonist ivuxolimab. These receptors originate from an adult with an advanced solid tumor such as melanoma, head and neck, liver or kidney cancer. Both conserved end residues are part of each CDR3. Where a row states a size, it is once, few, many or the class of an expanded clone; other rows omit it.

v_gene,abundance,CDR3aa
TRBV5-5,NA,CASSPRRYEQYF
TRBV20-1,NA,CSGQRQETQYF
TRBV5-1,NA,CASRLGDNPWEQYF
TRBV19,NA,CASRTGLNYGYTF
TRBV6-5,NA,CASSPGDSTDTQYF
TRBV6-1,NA,CASSGDRGRGETQYF
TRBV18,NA,CASFMTRSKTEAFF
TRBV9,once,CASSALLSTNTEAFF
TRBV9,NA,CASSDRTGGPNTGELFF
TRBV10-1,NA,CASSDGGGDTQYF
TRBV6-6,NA,CASSVGAYEQYF
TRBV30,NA,CAWRVGSDGSPLHF
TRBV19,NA,CASTPGSGLGANVLTF
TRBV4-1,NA,CASSQMGAGRRNTEAFF
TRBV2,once,CASISGSSYEQYF
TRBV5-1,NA,CASTLGEGRDTQYF
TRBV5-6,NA,CASSLDPGGAYNEQFF
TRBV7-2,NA,CASSNGLAVYNEQFF
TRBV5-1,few,CASSTGQEAGGYTF
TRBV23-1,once,CASSHKTGEISYEQYF
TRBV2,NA,CASSDQSSGGYEQYF
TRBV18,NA,CASSPWPQDGTEAFF